A single sample is the source of the 27 T cell receptor beta chains below, sequenced in a study of beta chain features in type 1 diabetes. Study-wide findings and caveats: All four CD4+ subsets from Type 1 diabetes patients carried moderately but significantly shorter TCRB CDR3s.

Sequencing targeted expressed TCRB transcripts, as all isolated RNA had been reverse transcribed. Sequencing was performed with immunoSEQ multiplex PCR; in TCRdb, only in-frame clones are kept and a portion is missing. This sample has over 300,000 clones; around 9.3% occur once, and the top ten carry roughly 1%. What these receptors recognize is not known. The specimen was central memory CD4+ T cells from blood. These receptors all come from a man younger than 40 with type 1 diabetes.

V is TRBV11-2 and J is TRBJ2-1; 14 nucleotides agree with TRBD2. There are 15 residues in the CDR3. V was clipped by 5 bases and J by 13 bases; unmatched bases: 10. Germline V CDR1 and CDR2: SGHAT, FQNNGV. The CDR3 spells CASSMTSGGAKEQFF. Here the CDR3 DNA reads TGTGCCAGCAGCATGACTAGCGGGGGGGCTAAGGAACAGTTCTTC.

This clone was seen repeatedly, ten times or more. This sample includes further DNA sequences coding for the same CDR3. This chain uses TRBV4-3 with TRBJ2-3; D could derive from TRBD1 or TRBD2 (6 bases each). CDR1 is LGHNA and CDR2 is YSLEER in the germline V gene. Deletions cut 1 base from V and 6 bases from J, with 11 bases between. The CDR3 has 14 amino acids. CDR3 DNA sequence: TGCGCCAGCAGCCAAGTGGGGGGCCGGGATACGCAGTATTTT. It specifies CASSQVGGRDTQYF.

The chain uses TRBV13 and TRBJ1-2; 8 nucleotides match TRBD1. The V and J ends lost 5 bases and 1 base, in that order; junction bases with no gene match: 9. The length of the CDR3 is 16 residues. CDR1 and CDR2 (germline): PRHDT, FYEKMQ (reference sequence). CDR3 sequence reads: CASSPAQGVNNYGYTF. As DNA, the CDR3 is TGTGCCAGCAGCCCCGCACAGGGGGTGAATAACTATGGCTACACCTTC.

Only a few counts were recorded for this clone. Here the CDR3 reads CASSSRRMGETQYF. CDR3 in DNA: TGTGCCAGCAGCTCCCGGCGAATGGGCGAGACCCAGTACTTC. The chain joins TRBV7-2 to TRBJ2-5; D gene uncertain. CDR3 length: 14 residues. V gave up 4 bases and J gave up 5 bases, with 14 bases separating them. Germline lookup yields CDR1 SGHTA and CDR2 FQGNSA.

This clone turned up a few times. CDR3 in amino acids: CASRRGVGYTF. The CDR3 DNA reads as TGTGCCAGCCGCAGAGGGGTTGGCTACACCTTC. The rearrangement joins TRBV28 to TRBJ1-2, with D perhaps TRBD1 (5 bases). This CDR3 has 11 amino acids. With 8 bases removed from V and 7 bases from J, the gap between germline ends came to 11 bases. CDR1 is MDHEN, CDR2 SYDVKM, per germline.

There are a few counts of this clone. The chain combines TRBV28 with TRBJ2-7; TRBD2 matches 9 bases. Germline lookup yields CDR1 MDHEN and CDR2 SYDVKM. The V segment lost 8 bases and the J segment 3 bases; nucleotides outside the gene matches: 8. This CDR3 comprises 14 residues. As DNA, the CDR3 is TGTGCCAGCCGAGCGGGGGGAACGGTCTACGAGCAGTACTTC. Translated, it gives CASRAGGTVYEQYF.

A few counts support this clone. This rearrangement joins TRBV5-1 to TRBJ1-1; D is unclear. The germline CDR1 and CDR2 sequences are SGHRS and YFSETQ. Trimming stripped 1 base from V and 1 base from J, with 8 bases between. This CDR3 spans 14 amino acids. Here the CDR3 reads CASSLTSGNTEAFF. The CDR3 DNA is TGCGCCAGCAGCTTGACTTCCGGGAACACTGAAGCTTTCTTT.

The table lists this clone with many counts. The genes are TRBV13 and TRBJ1-2; TRBD1 matches 9 bases. CDR1 and CDR2 from the germline V gene are PRHDT and FYEKMQ (reference sequence). With 0 bases clipped from V and 3 bases from J, the junction kept 11 bases outside the gene matches. There are 18 residues in the CDR3. As DNA, the CDR3 is TGTGCCAGCAGCTTAGGCCTTTACAGGGGGCGTGGGGACTATGGCTACACCTTC. Translation gives CASSLGLYRGRGDYGYTF.

This clone appeared a few times. CDR3 in DNA: TGTGCCAGCAGCTTGGACAGCTCTAACTATGGCTACACCTTC. Translation: CASSLDSSNYGYTF. The V call is TRBV7-2, the J call TRBJ1-2; maybe TRBD1 (6 bases). V gave up 3 bases and J gave up 0 bases, with 8 bases separating them. The CDR3 is made up of 14 amino acids. Germline V gives CDR1 SGHTA, CDR2 FQGNSA.

This clone was observed a few times. The identical CDR3 is also encoded by other nucleotide sequences in the sample. This chain connects TRBV7-9 to TRBJ2-3, with TRBD1 matching over 7 bases. After removal of 5 bases from V and 6 bases from J, the junction contained 5 bases not matched to a gene. The CDR3 sequence is 13 residues long. Germline-derived CDR1 and CDR2 are SEHNR and FQNEAQ (reference sequence). As DNA, the CDR3 is TGTGCCAGCAGCCCGAGGGGGCCCGATACGCAGTATTTT. Translated, it gives CASSPRGPDTQYF.

The chain combines TRBV27 with TRBJ2-7; 7 nucleotides match TRBD1. CDR1 and CDR2 from the germline V gene are MNHEY and SMNVEV (reference sequence). J was trimmed by 3 bases and V by 4 bases; bases with no gene match: 3. This CDR3 has 13 amino acids. The CDR3 bases are TGTGCCAGCAGTTGGGACAGAAGCTACGAGCAGTACTTC. Translating it yields CASSWDRSYEQYF.

This clone was detected a few times. DNA of the CDR3: TGTGCCAGCAGTTCGACAGGGGCTAGCAATCAGCCCCAGCATTTT. Amino acids: CASSSTGASNQPQHF. V usage is TRBV2 and J usage is TRBJ1-5, with 8 bases that match TRBD1. Germline values: CDR1 SNHLY, CDR2 FYNNEI. This CDR3 spans 15 amino acids. Trimming cost V 5 bases and J 0 bases; bases outside gene matches: 3.

This clone showed up many times. The chain employs TRBV28 and TRBJ1-2; D call uncertain. V was clipped by 5 bases and J by 4 bases, with 8 bases between them. This CDR3 spans 12 amino acids. Per the germline V gene, CDR1 is MDHEN and CDR2 is SYDVKM. The DNA of the CDR3 is TGTGCCAGCAGTACCGGCGGCTATGGCTACACCTTC. Its translation: CASSTGGYGYTF.

V usage is TRBV4-1 and J usage is TRBJ1-6; no clear D gene. CDR1 and CDR2 from the germline V gene are MGHRA and YSYEKL. Between the trimmed V and J ends, which lost 0 bases and 10 bases, there was a span of 16 bases. The CDR3 sequence is 16 residues long. This CDR3 is CASSQDVSGRTSPLHF. In DNA form, the CDR3 reads TGCGCCAGCAGCCAAGATGTTTCGGGCAGGACCTCACCCCTCCACTTT.

This clone was observed many times. This chain joins TRBV4-3 and TRBJ1-2; D gene unclear. Germline CDR1 is LGHNA and CDR2 is YSLEER. This CDR3 has 13 residues. The V gene lost 4 bases and the J gene lost 8 bases, with 14 bases spanning the gap. Here the CDR3 reads CASSRVGMEGYTF. The CDR3 DNA is TGCGCCAGCAGCCGAGTGGGTATGGAAGGCTACACCTTC.

This chain connects TRBV2 to TRBJ2-4; tentatively, D is TRBD1 or TRBD2 (5 bases each). Trimming took off 4 bases at V and 0 bases at J, with 19 bases between the two ends. CDR3 length: 18 residues. The germline V gene encodes CDR1 SNHLY and CDR2 FYNNEI. The CDR3 reads CASSAGRTDPGAKNIQYF. CDR3 nucleotides: TGTGCCAGCAGTGCGGGACGGACGGATCCGGGAGCCAAAAACATTCAGTACTTC.

The rearrangement uses TRBV7-2 and TRBJ2-5, with D possibly being TRBD1 or TRBD2 (6 bases each). CDR1 SGHTA and CDR2 FQGNSA come from the germline V gene. V was trimmed by 1 base and J by 9 bases, leaving 18 bases between them. CDR3 length: 15 residues. The CDR3 DNA follows: TGTGCCAGCAGCTTAGACCCGGGGGCCCCGGGGTCCCAGTACTTC. Translated, it gives CASSLDPGAPGSQYF.

This clone showed up just a few times. The chain employs TRBV4-1 and TRBJ2-1; TRBD2 is a possible D gene (6 bases). Trimming took 1 base from V and 8 from J, leaving 15 bases between them. Per the germline V gene, CDR1 is MGHRA and CDR2 is YSYEKL. The CDR3 sequence is 15 residues long. The CDR3: CASSQAGESGYEQFF. The CDR3 nucleotides read TGCGCCAGCAGCCAAGCGGGGGAAAGTGGGTATGAGCAGTTCTTC.

This clone was picked up a small number of times. The chain has TRBV6-5 and TRBJ1-2; maybe TRBD1 (5 bases). The ends were cut back, 5 bases at V and 6 bases at J, with 16 bases in the middle. The CDR3 has 14 amino acids. Germline CDR1 is MNHEY and CDR2 is SVGAGI. CDR3 in amino acids: CASSARGEYHGYTF. CDR3 DNA: TGTGCCAGCAGTGCTCGGGGCGAGTATCATGGCTACACCTTC.

This clone showed up just a few times. The V gene is TRBV7-8, the J gene TRBJ2-1; D unclear. V was cut by 1 base and J by 9 bases, with 13 bases left in between. From germline, CDR1 is SGHVS and CDR2 FQNEAQ. The CDR3 runs to 14 residues. CDR3 amino acids: CASSLGNGPSEQFF. The CDR3 DNA reads TGTGCCAGCAGCTTAGGGAACGGGCCGAGTGAGCAGTTCTTC.

The V gene is TRBV5-1, the J gene TRBJ2-3, with D possibly called TRBD1 or TRBD2 (6 bases each). The CDR3 runs 15 residues. From germline, CDR1 is SGHRS and CDR2 YFSETQ. The V gene lost 4 bases and the J gene lost 4 bases, with 16 bases spanning the gap. As DNA, the CDR3 is TGCGCCAGCAGCGGGGGGCGAGCAAGCGCAGATACGCAGTATTTT. It translates to CASSGGRASADTQYF. Filled out from reference TRBV5-1 and TRBJ2-3, the complete variable domain reads KAGVTQTPRYLIKTRGQQVTLSCSPISGHRSVSWYQQTPGQGLQFLFEYFSETQRNKGNFPGRFSGRQFSNSRSEMNVSTLELGDSALYLCASSGGRASADTQYFGPGTRLTVL.

This clone was counted only a few times. The V call is TRBV5-4, the J call TRBJ1-6; D may be TRBD1 (5 bases). Trimming pared 1 base from V and 7 bases from J, leaving 12 bases between. Looked up from germline, CDR1 is SGHNT and CDR2 is YYREEE (reference sequence). CDR3 length equals 15 residues. The CDR3 region has the DNA TGTGCCAGCAGCTTGCCGCAAGGGGCAAATTCACCCCTCCACTTT. This gives the protein CASSLPQGANSPLHF.

The genes are TRBV30 and TRBJ2-7; TRBD2 matches 13 bases. The germline CDR1 and CDR2 sequences are GTSNPN and SVGIG (reference sequence). CDR3 size: 17 residues. Unmatched junction bases numbered 10, after V lost 2 bases and J lost 3 bases. CDR3 DNA: TGTGCCTGGAGTCACACTCGGACTAGCGGGGGCGACTACGAGCAGTACTTC. Its translation: CAWSHTRTSGGDYEQYF.

This clone was observed a handful of times. V is TRBV5-6 and J is TRBJ2-5, with D unclear. Germline CDR1 is SGHDT and CDR2 is YYEEEE. The V gene lost 4 bases and the J gene lost 7 bases, with 8 bases spanning the gap. There are 11 residues in the CDR3. The CDR3 spells CASSPLRTQYF. The CDR3, as DNA: TGTGCCAGCAGCCCCTTGCGGACCCAGTACTTC.

This clone was detected a few times. The chain combines TRBV4-3 with TRBJ1-1; D remains ambiguous. From germline, CDR1 is LGHNA and CDR2 YSLEER. The CDR3 runs 13 residues. Trimming took off 0 bases at V and 3 bases at J, with 5 bases between the two ends. CDR3 residues: CASSQDMDTEAFF. In DNA, the CDR3 is TGCGCCAGCAGCCAAGATATGGACACTGAAGCTTTCTTT.

A few counts support this clone. The chain combines TRBV6-5 with TRBJ1-6, with D perhaps TRBD1 (5 bases). Trimming took off 7 bases at V and 7 bases at J, with 11 bases between the two ends. Germline loops: CDR1 MNHEY, CDR2 SVGAGI. This CDR3 has 13 residues. Here the CDR3 reads CASTQRGNSPLHF. The DNA for the CDR3 is TGTGCCAGCACCCAAAGGGGCAATTCACCCCTCCACTTT.

The rearrangement uses TRBV30 and TRBJ2-5; maybe TRBD2 (6 bases). The DNA matches TRBJ2-7 better at its end, which makes the J call doubtful. CDR3 length equals 14 residues. The V gene's germline CDR1 is GTSNPN and CDR2 SVGIG (reference sequence). The CDR3 nucleotides read TGTGCCTGGAGTGTAGGCGGAGGGGAGTCCGAGCAGTACTTC. Encoded protein: CAWSVGGGESEQYF.